This T cell receptor (beta chain) appears in the sequencing data of a study of spatial heterogeneity in lung cancer. TCRdb reprocessed the 5' RACE reads with MiXCR, giving one entry per CDR3 protein. This sample carries approximately 44,000 distinct CDR3 sequences, approximately 14% of them seen once, and the ten largest clones take about 60%. The CDR3 spans 15 residues. V gave up 0 bases and J gave up 6 bases; unmatched junction bases: 6. The germline V gene has CDR1 KGHSH and CDR2 LQKENI. Time point reported: sample taken at primary tumor resection. The donors comprised about 65 untreated early-stage non-small cell lung cancer patients. Tumor, nontumor lung or frozen PBMC supplied whole RNA, sequenced without sorting. Study-wide points: At resection, ubiquitous expanded tumor TCRs appeared in blood more than at follow-up.

Concerning this clonotype: Its antigen is unknown.

The input for sequencing was PBMCs, taken at surgery. The sequence was obtained from a male donor with early-stage non-small cell lung cancer. V gene TRBV18 combines with J gene TRBJ2-7; the match to TRBD2 covers 9 bases. This chain's CDR3 is CASSPPALAGTEQYF. The CDR3, as DNA: TGTGCCAGCTCACCACCGGCGCTAGCGGGAACCGAGCAGTACTTC.